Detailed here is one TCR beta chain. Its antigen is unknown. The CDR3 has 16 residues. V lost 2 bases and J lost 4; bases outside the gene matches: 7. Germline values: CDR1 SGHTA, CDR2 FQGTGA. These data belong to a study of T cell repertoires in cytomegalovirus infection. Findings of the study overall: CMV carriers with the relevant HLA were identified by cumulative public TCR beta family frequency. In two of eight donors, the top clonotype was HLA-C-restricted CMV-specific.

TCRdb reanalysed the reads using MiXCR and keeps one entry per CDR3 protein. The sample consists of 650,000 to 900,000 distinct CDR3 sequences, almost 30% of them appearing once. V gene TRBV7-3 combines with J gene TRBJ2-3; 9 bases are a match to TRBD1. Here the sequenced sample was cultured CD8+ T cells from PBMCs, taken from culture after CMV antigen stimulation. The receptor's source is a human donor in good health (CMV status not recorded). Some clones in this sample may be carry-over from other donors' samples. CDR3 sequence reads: CASSLLGTGRADTQYF. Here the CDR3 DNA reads TGTGCCAGCAGCTTATTAGGGACAGGGCGTGCAGATACGCAGTATTTT.